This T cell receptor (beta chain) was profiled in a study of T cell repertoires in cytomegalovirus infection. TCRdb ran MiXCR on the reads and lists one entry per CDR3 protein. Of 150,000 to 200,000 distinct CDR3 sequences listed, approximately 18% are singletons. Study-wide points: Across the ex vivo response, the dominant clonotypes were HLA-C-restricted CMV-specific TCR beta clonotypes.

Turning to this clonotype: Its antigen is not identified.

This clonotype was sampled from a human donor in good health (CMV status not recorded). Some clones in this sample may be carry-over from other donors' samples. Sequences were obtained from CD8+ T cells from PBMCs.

CDR3 sequence reads: CASSKTGLYGYTF. The CDR3 DNA reads TGTGCCAGCAGCAAGACAGGGCTCTATGGCTACACCTTC. This sequence joins TRBV7-8 and TRBJ1-2; 7 bases agree with TRBD1. This CDR3 comprises 13 residues. V dropped 5 bases and J dropped 4; count of bases not matched to a gene: 4. Germline CDR1 SGHVS, CDR2 FQNEAQ. Full variable domain (remainder filled in from reference TRBV7-8 and TRBJ1-2): GAGVSQSPRYKVAKRGQDVALRCDPISGHVSLFWYQQALGQGPEFLTYFQNEAQLDKSGLPSDRFFAERPEGSVSTLKIQRTQQEDSAVYLCASSKTGLYGYTFGSGTRLTVV.